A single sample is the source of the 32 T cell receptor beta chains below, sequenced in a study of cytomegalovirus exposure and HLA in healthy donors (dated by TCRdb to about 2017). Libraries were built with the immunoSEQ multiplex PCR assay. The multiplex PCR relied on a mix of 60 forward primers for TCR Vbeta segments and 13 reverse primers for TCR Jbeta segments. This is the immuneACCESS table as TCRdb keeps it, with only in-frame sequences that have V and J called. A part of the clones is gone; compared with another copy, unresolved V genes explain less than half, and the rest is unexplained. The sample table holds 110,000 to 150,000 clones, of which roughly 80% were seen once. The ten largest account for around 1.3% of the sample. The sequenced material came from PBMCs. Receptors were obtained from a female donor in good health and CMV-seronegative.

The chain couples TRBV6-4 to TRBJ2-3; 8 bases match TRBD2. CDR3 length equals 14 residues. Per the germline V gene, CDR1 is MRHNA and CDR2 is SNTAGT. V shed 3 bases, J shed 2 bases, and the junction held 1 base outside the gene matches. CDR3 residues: CASSEGLDTDTQYF. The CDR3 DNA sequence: TGTGCCAGCAGTGAGGGACTAGACACAGATACGCAGTATTTT.

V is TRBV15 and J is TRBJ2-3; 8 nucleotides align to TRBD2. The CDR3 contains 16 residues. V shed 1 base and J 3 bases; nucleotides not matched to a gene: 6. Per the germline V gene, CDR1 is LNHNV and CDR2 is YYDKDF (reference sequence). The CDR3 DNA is TGTGCCACCAGCAGAGGCAATAGCGGGAATACAGATACGCAGTATTTT. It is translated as CATSRGNSGNTDTQYF.

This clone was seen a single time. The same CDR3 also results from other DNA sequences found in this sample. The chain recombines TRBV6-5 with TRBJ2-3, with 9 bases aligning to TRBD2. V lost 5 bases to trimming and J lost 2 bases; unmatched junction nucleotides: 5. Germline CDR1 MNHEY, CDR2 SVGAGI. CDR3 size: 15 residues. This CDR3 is CASSPTSGPTDTQYF. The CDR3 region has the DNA TGTGCCAGCAGTCCGACTAGCGGACCCACAGATACGCAGTATTTT.

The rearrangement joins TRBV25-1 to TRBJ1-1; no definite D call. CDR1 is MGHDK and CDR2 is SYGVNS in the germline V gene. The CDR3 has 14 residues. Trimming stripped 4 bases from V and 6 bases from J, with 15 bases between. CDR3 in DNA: TGTGCCAGCAGTGCGGTCCAGGCAAAGGCTGAAGCTTTCTTT. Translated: CASSAVQAKAEAFF.

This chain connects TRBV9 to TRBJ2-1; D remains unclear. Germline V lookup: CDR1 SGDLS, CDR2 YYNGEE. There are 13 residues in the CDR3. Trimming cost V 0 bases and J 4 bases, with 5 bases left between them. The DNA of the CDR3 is TGTGCCAGCAGCGTAGACAGTTACAATGAGCAGTTCTTC. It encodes CASSVDSYNEQFF.

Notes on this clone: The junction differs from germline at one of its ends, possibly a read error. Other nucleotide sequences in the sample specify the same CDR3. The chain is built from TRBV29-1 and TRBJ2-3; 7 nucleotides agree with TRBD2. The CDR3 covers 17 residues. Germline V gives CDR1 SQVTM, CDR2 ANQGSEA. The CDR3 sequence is CSVAVASSGRGTDTQYF. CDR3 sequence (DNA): TGTAGCGTTGCGGTGGCTAGCAGTGGGAGGGGCACAGATACGCAGTATTTT.

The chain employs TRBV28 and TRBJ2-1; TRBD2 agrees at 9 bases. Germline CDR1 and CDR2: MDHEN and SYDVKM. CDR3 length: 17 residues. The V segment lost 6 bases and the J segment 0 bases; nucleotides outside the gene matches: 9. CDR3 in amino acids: CASRGRREGSSYNEQFF. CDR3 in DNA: TGTGCCAGCAGGGGCCGGCGGGAGGGAAGCTCCTACAATGAGCAGTTCTTC. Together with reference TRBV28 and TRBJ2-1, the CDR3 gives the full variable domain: DVKVTQSSRYLVKRTGEKVFLECVQDMDHENMFWYRQDPGLGLRLIYFSYDVKMKEKGDIPEGYSVSREKKERFSLILESASTNQTSMYLCASRGRREGSSYNEQFFGPGTRLTVL.

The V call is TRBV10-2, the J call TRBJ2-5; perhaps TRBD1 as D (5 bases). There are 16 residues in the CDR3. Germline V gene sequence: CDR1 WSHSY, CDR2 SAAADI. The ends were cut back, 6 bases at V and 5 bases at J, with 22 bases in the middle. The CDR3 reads CASRKTDTQGEETQYF. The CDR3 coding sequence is TGCGCCAGCAGAAAGACGGACACCCAGGGTGAGGAGACCCAGTACTTC.

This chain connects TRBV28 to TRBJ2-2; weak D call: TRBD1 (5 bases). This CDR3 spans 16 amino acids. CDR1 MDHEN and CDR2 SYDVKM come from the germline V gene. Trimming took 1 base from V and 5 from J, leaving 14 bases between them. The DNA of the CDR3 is TGTGCCAGCAGTTTATTATTAGGGGTTGGAACCGGGGAGCTGTTTTTT. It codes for CASSLLLGVGTGELFF.

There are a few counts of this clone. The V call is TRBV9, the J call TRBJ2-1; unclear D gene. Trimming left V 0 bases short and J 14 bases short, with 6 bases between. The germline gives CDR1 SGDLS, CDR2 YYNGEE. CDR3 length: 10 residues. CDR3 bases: TGTGCCAGCAGCGTAGGACTGGAGTTCTTC. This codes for CASSVGLEFF.

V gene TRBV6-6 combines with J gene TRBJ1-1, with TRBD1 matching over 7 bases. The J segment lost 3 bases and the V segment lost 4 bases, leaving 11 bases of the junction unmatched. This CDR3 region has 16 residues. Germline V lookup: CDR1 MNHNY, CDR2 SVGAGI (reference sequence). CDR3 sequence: CASSLGGAGEDTEAFF. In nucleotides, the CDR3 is TGTGCCAGCAGTTTAGGGGGCGCGGGTGAGGACACTGAAGCTTTCTTT.

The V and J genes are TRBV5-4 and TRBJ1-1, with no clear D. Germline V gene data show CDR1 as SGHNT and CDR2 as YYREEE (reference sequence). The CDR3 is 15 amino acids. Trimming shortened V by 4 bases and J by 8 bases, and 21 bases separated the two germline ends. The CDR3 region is CASSRVALPEEEAFF. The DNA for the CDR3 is TGTGCCAGCAGCCGGGTGGCTCTCCCGGAGGAGGAAGCTTTCTTT.

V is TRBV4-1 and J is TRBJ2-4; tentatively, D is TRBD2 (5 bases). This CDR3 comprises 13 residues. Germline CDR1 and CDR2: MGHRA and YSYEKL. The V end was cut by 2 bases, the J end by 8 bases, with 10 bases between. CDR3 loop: CASSQPLLDIQYF. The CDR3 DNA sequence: TGCGCCAGCAGCCAACCGCTACTAGACATTCAGTACTTC.

The CDR3 region is CALQGWEYF. DNA of the CDR3: TGCGCCTTACAGGGTTGGGAGTACTTC. The gene calls are TRBV5-1 and TRBJ2-7; D perhaps matches TRBD1 (6 bases). Germline CDR1 and CDR2: SGHRS and YFSETQ. Trimming shortened V by 10 bases and J by 11 bases, and 13 bases separated the two germline ends. The CDR3 spans 9 residues.

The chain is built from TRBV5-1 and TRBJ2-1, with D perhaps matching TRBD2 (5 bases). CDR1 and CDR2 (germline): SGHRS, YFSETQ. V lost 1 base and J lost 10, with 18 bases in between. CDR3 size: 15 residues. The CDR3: CASSLYEGIPNEQFF. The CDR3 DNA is TGCGCCAGCAGCTTGTATGAGGGTATCCCCAACGAGCAGTTCTTC. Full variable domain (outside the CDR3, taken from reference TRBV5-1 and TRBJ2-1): KAGVTQTPRYLIKTRGQQVTLSCSPISGHRSVSWYQQTPGQGLQFLFEYFSETQRNKGNFPGRFSGRQFSNSRSEMNVSTLELGDSALYLCASSLYEGIPNEQFFGPGTRLTVL.

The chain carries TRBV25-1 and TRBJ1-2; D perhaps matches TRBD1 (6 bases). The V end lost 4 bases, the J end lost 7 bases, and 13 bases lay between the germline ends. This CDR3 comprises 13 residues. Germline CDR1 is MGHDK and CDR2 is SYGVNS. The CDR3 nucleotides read TGTGCCAGCAGTGGGCAGGGGCTGGGTGGCTACACCTTC. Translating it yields CASSGQGLGGYTF.

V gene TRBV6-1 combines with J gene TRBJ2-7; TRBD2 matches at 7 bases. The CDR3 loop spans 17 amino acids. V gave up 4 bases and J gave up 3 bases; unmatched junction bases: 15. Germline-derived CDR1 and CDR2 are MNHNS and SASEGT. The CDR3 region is CASSGLSRVREFYEQYF. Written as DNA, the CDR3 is TGTGCCAGCAGTGGACTCTCGAGGGTGCGGGAGTTCTACGAGCAGTACTTC.

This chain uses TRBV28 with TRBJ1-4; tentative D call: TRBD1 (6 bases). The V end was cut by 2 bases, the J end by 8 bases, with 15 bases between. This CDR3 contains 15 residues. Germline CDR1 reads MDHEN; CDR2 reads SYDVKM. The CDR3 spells CASSLAGARGEKLFF. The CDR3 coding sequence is TGTGCCAGCAGTTTAGCAGGGGCGCGGGGGGAAAAACTGTTTTTT.

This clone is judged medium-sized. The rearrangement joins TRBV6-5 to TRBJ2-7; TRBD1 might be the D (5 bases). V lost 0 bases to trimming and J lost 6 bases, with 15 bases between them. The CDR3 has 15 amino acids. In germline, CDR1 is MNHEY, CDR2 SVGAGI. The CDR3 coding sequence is TGTGCCAGCAGTTACTCACCAGGGCGATTAGTCGAGCAGTACTTC. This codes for CASSYSPGRLVEQYF.

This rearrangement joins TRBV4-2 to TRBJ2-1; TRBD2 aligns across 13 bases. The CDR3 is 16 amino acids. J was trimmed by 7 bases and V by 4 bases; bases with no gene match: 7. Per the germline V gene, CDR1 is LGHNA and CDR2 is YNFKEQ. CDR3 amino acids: CASSRQLAGGQNEQFF. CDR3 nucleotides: TGTGCCAGCAGCCGCCAACTAGCGGGGGGGCAGAATGAGCAGTTCTTC.

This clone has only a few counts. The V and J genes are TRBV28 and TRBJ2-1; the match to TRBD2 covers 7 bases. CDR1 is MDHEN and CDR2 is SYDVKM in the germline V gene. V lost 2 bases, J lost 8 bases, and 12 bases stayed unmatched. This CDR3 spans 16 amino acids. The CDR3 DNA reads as TGTGCCAGCAGTTTAATTAGGGACTACCGGACCCATGAGCAGTTCTTC. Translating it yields CASSLIRDYRTHEQFF.

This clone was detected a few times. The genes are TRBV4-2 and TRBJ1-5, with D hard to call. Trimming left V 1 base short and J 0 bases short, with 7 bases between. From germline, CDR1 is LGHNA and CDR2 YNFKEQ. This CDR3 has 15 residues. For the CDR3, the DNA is TGTGCCAGCAGCCAAGGGGCGGGTAGCAATCAGCCCCAGCATTTT. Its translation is CASSQGAGSNQPQHF.

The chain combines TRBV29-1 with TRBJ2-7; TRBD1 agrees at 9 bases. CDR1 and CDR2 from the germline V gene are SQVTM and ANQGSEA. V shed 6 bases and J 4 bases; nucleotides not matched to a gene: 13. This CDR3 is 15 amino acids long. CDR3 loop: CSVEVPGQGKYEQYF. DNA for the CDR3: TGCAGCGTGGAGGTTCCGGGACAGGGAAAATACGAGCAGTACTTC.

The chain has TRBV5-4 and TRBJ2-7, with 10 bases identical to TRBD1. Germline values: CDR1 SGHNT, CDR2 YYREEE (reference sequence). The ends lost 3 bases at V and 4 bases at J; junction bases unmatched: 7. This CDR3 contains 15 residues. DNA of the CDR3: TGTGCCAGCAGCTGGGGGACAGGGGACTCATACGAGCAGTACTTC. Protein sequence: CASSWGTGDSYEQYF.

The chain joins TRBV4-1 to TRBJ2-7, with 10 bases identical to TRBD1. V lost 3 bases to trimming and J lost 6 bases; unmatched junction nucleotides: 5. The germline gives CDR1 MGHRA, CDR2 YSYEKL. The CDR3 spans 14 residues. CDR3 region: CASSQTGQGIEQYF. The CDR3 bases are TGCGCCAGCAGCCAGACGGGACAGGGGATCGAGCAGTACTTC.

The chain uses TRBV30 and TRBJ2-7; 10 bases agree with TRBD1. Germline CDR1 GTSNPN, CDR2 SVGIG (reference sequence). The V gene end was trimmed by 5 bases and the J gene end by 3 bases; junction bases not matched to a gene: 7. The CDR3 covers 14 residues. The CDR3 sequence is CAWETGGAVYEQYF. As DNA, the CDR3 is TGTGCCTGGGAGACAGGGGGCGCGGTCTACGAGCAGTACTTC.

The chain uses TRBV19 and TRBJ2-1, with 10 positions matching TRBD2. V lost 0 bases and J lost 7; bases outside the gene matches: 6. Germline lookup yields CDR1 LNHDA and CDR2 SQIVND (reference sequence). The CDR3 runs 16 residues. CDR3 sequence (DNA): TGTGCCAGTAGTATAGAATCTAGCGGGAGATCGAATGAGCAGTTCTTC. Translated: CASSIESSGRSNEQFF.

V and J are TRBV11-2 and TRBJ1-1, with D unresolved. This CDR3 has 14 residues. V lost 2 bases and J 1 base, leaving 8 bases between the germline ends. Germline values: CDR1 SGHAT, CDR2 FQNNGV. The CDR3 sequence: CASSLPGANTEAFF. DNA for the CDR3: TGTGCCAGCAGCTTACCGGGAGCGAACACTGAAGCTTTCTTT.

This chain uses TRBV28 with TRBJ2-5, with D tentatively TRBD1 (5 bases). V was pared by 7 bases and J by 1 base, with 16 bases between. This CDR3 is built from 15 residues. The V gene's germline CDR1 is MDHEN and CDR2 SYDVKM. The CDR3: CASTWTFSVQETQYF. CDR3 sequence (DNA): TGTGCCAGCACCTGGACATTCTCCGTCCAAGAGACCCAGTACTTC.

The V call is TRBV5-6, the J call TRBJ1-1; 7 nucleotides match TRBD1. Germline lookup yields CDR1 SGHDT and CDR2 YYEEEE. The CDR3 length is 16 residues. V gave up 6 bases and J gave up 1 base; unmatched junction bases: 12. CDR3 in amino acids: CASNSARTGRNTEAFF. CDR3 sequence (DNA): TGTGCCAGCAACTCAGCTAGGACAGGCCGGAACACTGAAGCTTTCTTT.

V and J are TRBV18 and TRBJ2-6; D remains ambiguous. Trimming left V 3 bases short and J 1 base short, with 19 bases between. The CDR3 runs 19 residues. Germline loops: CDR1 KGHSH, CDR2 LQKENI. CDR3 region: CASSPGGAEPSSGANVLTF. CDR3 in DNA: TGTGCCAGCTCACCCGGCGGTGCTGAGCCCTCTTCTGGGGCCAACGTCCTGACTTTC.

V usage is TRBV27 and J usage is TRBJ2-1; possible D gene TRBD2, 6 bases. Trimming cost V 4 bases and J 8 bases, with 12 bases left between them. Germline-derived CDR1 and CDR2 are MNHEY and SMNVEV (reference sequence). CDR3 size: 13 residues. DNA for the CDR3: TGTGCCAGCAGTTATAGCGGCCGTTATGAGCAGTTCTTC. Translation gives CASSYSGRYEQFF.